These 10 T cell receptor beta chains were all obtained from the same sample, sequenced in a study of blood T cell repertoires in COVID-19. Libraries were prepared by immunoSEQ multiplex PCR; TCRdb keeps only in-frame clonotypes and omits some of them. This sample has about 380,000 clones, with approximately 81% found just once. Sequenced sample: peripheral blood. These receptors were obtained from a woman younger than 30 with acute or convalescent COVID-19.

This clone was counted once. The V gene is TRBV11-2, the J gene TRBJ1-2; 7 nucleotides agree with TRBD1. Germline CDR1 and CDR2: SGHAT and FQNNGV. Trimming at V came to 5 bases and at J to 4 bases, leaving 4 bases not matched to a gene. The CDR3 is 13 residues long. The CDR3 reads CASSPGQLYGYTF. The DNA of the CDR3 is TGTGCCAGCAGCCCGGGACAGCTCTATGGCTACACCTTC. The full variable domain, its missing parts supplied by reference TRBV11-2 and TRBJ1-2, is EAGVAQSPRYKIIEKRQSVAFWCNPISGHATLYWYQQILGQGPKLLIQFQNNGVVDDSQLPKDRFSAERLKGVDSTLKIQPAKLEDSAVYLCASSPGQLYGYTFGSGTRLTVV.

This clone was detected only a few times. The chain couples TRBV28 to TRBJ1-2, with 9 bases aligning to TRBD1. The V segment lost 6 bases and the J segment 6 bases; nucleotides outside the gene matches: 8. Germline lookup yields CDR1 MDHEN and CDR2 SYDVKM. The CDR3 contains 14 residues. The CDR3, as DNA: TGTGCCAGCAGCCAAGGGACAGGGATCAATGGCTACACCTTC. Amino acid sequence: CASSQGTGINGYTF.

This chain joins TRBV28 and TRBJ1-1; 9 bases are a match to TRBD1. The CDR3 runs 12 residues. Germline loops: CDR1 MDHEN, CDR2 SYDVKM. J was trimmed by 8 bases and V by 6 bases; bases with no gene match: 4. CDR3 sequence reads: CASSYRGPEAFF. The CDR3 DNA follows: TGTGCCAGCAGCTACAGGGGGCCGGAAGCTTTCTTT.

Note on this clone: This sample also contains other DNA sequences that code for the same CDR3. The rearrangement uses TRBV6-5 and TRBJ1-1; 8 bases are a match to TRBD1. This CDR3 has 15 residues. J lost 1 base, V lost 4 bases, and 5 bases had no gene match. Germline-derived CDR1 and CDR2 are MNHEY and SVGAGI. CDR3 coding DNA: TGTGCCAGCAGTTCGCCTACAGGGGGGAACACTGAAGCTTTCTTT. It yields the protein CASSSPTGGNTEAFF.

J is TRBJ1-2 and V is TRBV4-1; D might be TRBD1 (6 bases). Deletions cut 0 bases from V and 9 bases from J, with 23 bases between. The CDR3 spans 17 residues. Germline V gene data show CDR1 as MGHRA and CDR2 as YSYEKL. The CDR3 loop is CASSQESSGVLGLSYTF. In DNA form, the CDR3 reads TGCGCCAGCAGCCAAGAGTCTTCAGGGGTACTCGGGTTGAGCTACACCTTC.

The J gene is TRBJ1-6, the V gene TRBV28; D is ambiguous. The CDR3 sequence is 13 residues long. CDR1 and CDR2 (germline): MDHEN, SYDVKM. V was clipped by 8 bases and J by 7 bases, with 12 bases between them. The CDR3 sequence: CASLYTNNSPLHF. In DNA, the CDR3 is TGTGCCAGCTTATACACAAACAATTCACCCCTCCACTTT.

The chain carries TRBV30 and TRBJ2-3, with D tentatively TRBD1 (6 bases). Germline CDR1 is GTSNPN and CDR2 is SVGIG (reference sequence). V was pared by 4 bases and J by 8 bases, with 10 bases between. The CDR3 contains 11 residues. The CDR3 loop reads CAWMGALTQYF. In DNA, the CDR3 is TGTGCCTGGATGGGGGCACTTACGCAGTATTTT.

A single count supports this clone. The chain employs TRBV6-6 and TRBJ1-5; D not resolved. From germline, CDR1 is MNHNY and CDR2 SVGAGI (reference sequence). Trimming stripped 7 bases from V and 6 bases from J, with 22 bases between. The CDR3 runs 16 residues. CDR3 residues: CASTLTGQEGGQPQHF. Here the CDR3 DNA reads TGTGCCAGCACCCTAACGGGTCAGGAAGGAGGTCAGCCCCAGCATTTT.

V gene TRBV12-3 or TRBV12-4 combines with J gene TRBJ1-1; maybe TRBD1 (5 bases). This CDR3 is built from 13 residues. With 7 bases removed from V and 2 bases from J, the gap between germline ends came to 11 bases. The CDR3: CASTRQTNTEAFF. CDR3 bases: TGTGCCAGCACCCGACAGACAAACACTGAAGCTTTCTTT.

The J gene is TRBJ2-5, the V gene TRBV20-1, with a tentative D call TRBD1 (5 bases). Trimming stripped 3 bases from V and 3 bases from J, with 11 bases between. CDR1 and CDR2 from the germline V gene are DFQATT and SNEGSKA (reference sequence). The length of the CDR3 is 13 residues. The CDR3 here is CSASEDTEETQYF. Written as DNA, the CDR3 is TGCAGTGCTAGTGAGGACACGGAAGAGACCCAGTACTTC.